The T cell receptor beta chain under discussion was sequenced for a study of T-cell reconstitution after alpha-beta-depleted transplantation in children. Notes on the study in general: Several hundred graft clones that had expanded were reportedly the source of alpha-beta T cells about two months after transplant.

This CDR3 is 15 amino acids long. CDR1 is SGHAT, CDR2 FQNNGV, per germline. V lost 6 bases and J 4 bases, leaving 13 bases between the germline ends. Unique molecular identifiers were used in preparing the TCRbeta library. A single record per CDR3 protein comes from TCRdb applying MiXCR to the PCR reads. Found here are about 90,000 distinct CDR3 sequences, about a sixth of them singletons; the top ten hold about 20%. In this sample, this clonotype turned up once. Its specificity is unknown. The J gene is TRBJ2-6, the V gene TRBV11-2; D might be TRBD1 (5 bases). The source material was PBMCs, mostly from graft donor cells, sampled 180 days after TCRalphabeta/CD19-depleted stem cell transplant. The sequence came from a male patient aged 2 to 9 who had a stem cell transplant for acute lymphoblastic leukemia, so the T cells may come from the graft donor. The CDR3 spells CASRLPGKGANVLTF. As DNA, the CDR3 is TGTGCCAGCAGACTCCCAGGGAAAGGGGCCAACGTCCTGACTTTC.